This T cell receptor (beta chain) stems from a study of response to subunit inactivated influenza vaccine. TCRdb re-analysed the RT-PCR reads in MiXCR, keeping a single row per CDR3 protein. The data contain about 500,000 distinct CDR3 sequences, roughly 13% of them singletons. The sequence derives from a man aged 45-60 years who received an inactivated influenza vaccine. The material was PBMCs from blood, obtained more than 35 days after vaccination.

CDR3 protein: CASSEDSNYEQYF. The DNA for the CDR3 is TGTGCCAGCAGTGAAGACAGTAACTACGAGCAGTACTTC. V is TRBV2 and J is TRBJ2-7, with no clear D. Germline V lookup: CDR1 SNHLY, CDR2 FYNNEI. V dropped 1 base and J dropped 3 bases, with 7 bases sitting between them. This CDR3 is built from 13 residues.